The 10 T cell receptor beta chains given below trace back to one sample, sequenced in a study of blood T cell repertoires in COVID-19. TCRdb's copy holds only in-frame clones and misses some; the assay was immunoSEQ multiplex PCR. The sample has approximately 300,000 clones; about 90% are singletons. Sequencing input: peripheral blood. The receptors were gathered from a woman in her thirties or forties with acute or convalescent COVID-19.

This clone came up once. CDR3 DNA: TGTGCCAGCAGCGTTGGACTAGCGGGGTTTTTCACAGATACGCAGTATTTT. This codes for CASSVGLAGFFTDTQYF. The chain carries TRBV9 and TRBJ2-3; 12 nucleotides align to TRBD2. Germline V CDR1 and CDR2: SGDLS, YYNGEE. The J segment lost 2 bases and the V segment lost 2 bases, leaving 6 bases of the junction unmatched. This CDR3 is built from 17 residues.

The chain recombines TRBV23-1 with TRBJ2-1, with 11 bases identical to TRBD1. TRBV23-1 is an ORF; its function is uncertain. V lost 1 base, J lost 6 bases, and 5 bases stayed unmatched. CDR3 length: 16 residues. The CDR3 nucleotides read TGCGCCAGCAGTCAATTTGGGACAGGGGGTTCCAATGAGCAGTTCTTC. This translates into CASSQFGTGGSNEQFF.

As concerns this clone: The same CDR3 can be traced to other DNA sequences in this sample. The chain employs TRBV19 and TRBJ1-1; D gene uncertain. The CDR3 is 14 residues long. V shed 3 bases and J shed 1 base, with 9 bases lying between them. Germline V gives CDR1 LNHDA, CDR2 SQIVND (reference sequence). The CDR3 DNA follows: TGTGCCAGTAGTATTGCAGGCTCGAACACTGAAGCTTTCTTT. This gives the protein CASSIAGSNTEAFF.

V is TRBV6-5 and J is TRBJ1-6; possibly TRBD1 for D (5 bases). The CDR3 is 16 residues long. Trimming shortened V by 2 bases and J by 0 bases, and 8 bases separated the two germline ends. Germline values: CDR1 MNHEY, CDR2 SVGAGI. CDR3 DNA: TGTGCCAGCAGTTACGGGAGGGGCTCCTATAATTCACCCCTCCACTTT. The encoded protein is CASSYGRGSYNSPLHF.

The CDR3, as DNA: TGTGCCAGCACCCTCCGGGACAGGCAGTTCTTC. This codes for CASTLRDRQFF. The chain combines TRBV2 with TRBJ2-1; 7 bases align to TRBD1. Germline lookup yields CDR1 SNHLY and CDR2 FYNNEI. V was pared by 7 bases and J by 12 bases, with 6 bases of the junction left unmatched. This CDR3 has 11 amino acids.

The chain uses TRBV3-1 (or the pseudogene TRBV3-2) and TRBJ2-1; 8 positions match TRBD2. This CDR3 spans 17 amino acids. Germline lookup yields CDR1 LGHDT and CDR2 YNNKEL (reference sequence). The trim removed 0 bases at V and 2 bases at J, leaving 6 bases unmatched. The CDR3 DNA reads as TGTGCCAGCAGCCAAGATCGACGGGGGGGGCCCTACAATGAGCAGTTCTTC. Its translation: CASSQDRRGGPYNEQFF.

The J gene is TRBJ1-2, the V gene TRBV6-5; 7 nucleotides line up with TRBD1. V shed 5 bases, J shed 7 bases, and the junction held 4 bases outside the gene matches. The CDR3 consists of 12 residues. The germline V gene has CDR1 MNHEY and CDR2 SVGAGI. CDR3: CASSPQGIGYTF. The CDR3 coding sequence is TGTGCCAGCAGTCCACAGGGGATTGGCTACACCTTC.

The chain uses TRBV12-5 and TRBJ1-2; the match to TRBD1 covers 7 bases. The germline CDR1 and CDR2 sequences are LGHNT and FRNRAP. The CDR3 is 15 amino acids. J was trimmed by 0 bases and V by 6 bases; bases with no gene match: 7. CDR3 region: CASGRGTDSNYGYTF. CDR3 DNA: TGTGCTAGTGGACGGGGGACAGATTCTAACTATGGCTACACCTTC.

This clone was found once. J is TRBJ1-1 and V is TRBV19; 10 nucleotides agree with TRBD1. This CDR3 is built from 16 residues. Germline-derived CDR1 and CDR2 are LNHDA and SQIVND (reference sequence). V was pared by 7 bases and J by 4 bases, with 12 bases of the junction left unmatched. Here the CDR3 reads CASMIRTGGPSTEAFF. As DNA, the CDR3 is TGTGCCAGTATGATACGGACAGGGGGGCCGAGCACTGAAGCTTTCTTT.

The chain uses TRBV5-4 and TRBJ1-2; TRBD1 matches at 8 bases. V was pared by 3 bases and J by 7 bases, with 8 bases of the junction left unmatched. Per germline, CDR1 SGHNT and CDR2 YYREEE (reference sequence). The CDR3 totals 14 residues. CDR3: CASSSDRGISGYTF. The DNA for the CDR3 is TGTGCCAGCAGCTCTGACAGGGGAATCAGTGGCTACACCTTC.